The entry below describes one TCR beta chain. Its antigen is undetermined. Amplification used 60 Vbeta primers and 13 Jbeta primers. The table came from immunoSEQ multiplex PCR; TCRdb's copy has only in-frame clones and leaves some out. The table includes over 110,000 clones, roughly 77% detected once. This entry is derived from a study of cytomegalovirus exposure and HLA in healthy donors. Findings and limits, study-wide: An assumption of roughly uniform sequencing depth across donors underlay the presence/absence analyses. A missense variant in DCLRE1C was later tied to TCR beta V- and J-gene trimming. Most subjects' HLA-A and HLA-B alleles were reportedly predicted from TCR beta sequences.

V was clipped by 5 bases and J by 8 bases, with 21 bases between them. Germline V gene sequence: CDR1 MNHEY, CDR2 SMNVEV (reference sequence). The CDR3 is 15 residues long. Input material: PBMCs. This receptor was taken from a female donor in good health and CMV-seronegative. The chain joins TRBV27 to TRBJ1-1, with a tentative D call TRBD1 (5 bases). This chain's CDR3 is CASSPKGRLSPEAFF. CDR3 bases: TGTGCCAGCAGTCCGAAGGGGCGGCTCTCTCCGGAAGCTTTCTTT.